This T cell receptor beta chain was sequenced during a study of blood T cell repertoires in COVID-19. Background on the study: Whether acute or convalescent, the COVID-19 samples came from the United States, Italy and Spain. PBMCs, B-cell-depleted T cells, or T cells were the source of the cDNA or gDNA that made up the material.

In the original analysis: For nucleated cells, counts were estimated from reference gene primer amplification. Repertoires were generated with immunoSEQ multiplex PCR, while TCRdb's copy carries only in-frame clones and drops some. The V and J calls and clone size were taken over from that table, and D and trimming were inferred from the DNA. The table includes 250,000 to 300,000 clones, 81% detected once. The CDR3 sequence is 15 residues long. The germline V gene has CDR1 MNHEY and CDR2 SVGAGI. Trimming shortened V by 1 base and J by 6 bases, and 13 bases separated the two germline ends. The receptor was derived from a woman aged 55-69 years with active or convalescent COVID-19. V and J are TRBV6-5 and TRBJ2-1, with D unclear. Sequenced input: peripheral blood. The DNA for the CDR3 is TGTGCCAGCAGTTACTGGGCCCAAGGTTCCAATGAGCAGTTCTTC. Encoded protein: CASSYWAQGSNEQFF.